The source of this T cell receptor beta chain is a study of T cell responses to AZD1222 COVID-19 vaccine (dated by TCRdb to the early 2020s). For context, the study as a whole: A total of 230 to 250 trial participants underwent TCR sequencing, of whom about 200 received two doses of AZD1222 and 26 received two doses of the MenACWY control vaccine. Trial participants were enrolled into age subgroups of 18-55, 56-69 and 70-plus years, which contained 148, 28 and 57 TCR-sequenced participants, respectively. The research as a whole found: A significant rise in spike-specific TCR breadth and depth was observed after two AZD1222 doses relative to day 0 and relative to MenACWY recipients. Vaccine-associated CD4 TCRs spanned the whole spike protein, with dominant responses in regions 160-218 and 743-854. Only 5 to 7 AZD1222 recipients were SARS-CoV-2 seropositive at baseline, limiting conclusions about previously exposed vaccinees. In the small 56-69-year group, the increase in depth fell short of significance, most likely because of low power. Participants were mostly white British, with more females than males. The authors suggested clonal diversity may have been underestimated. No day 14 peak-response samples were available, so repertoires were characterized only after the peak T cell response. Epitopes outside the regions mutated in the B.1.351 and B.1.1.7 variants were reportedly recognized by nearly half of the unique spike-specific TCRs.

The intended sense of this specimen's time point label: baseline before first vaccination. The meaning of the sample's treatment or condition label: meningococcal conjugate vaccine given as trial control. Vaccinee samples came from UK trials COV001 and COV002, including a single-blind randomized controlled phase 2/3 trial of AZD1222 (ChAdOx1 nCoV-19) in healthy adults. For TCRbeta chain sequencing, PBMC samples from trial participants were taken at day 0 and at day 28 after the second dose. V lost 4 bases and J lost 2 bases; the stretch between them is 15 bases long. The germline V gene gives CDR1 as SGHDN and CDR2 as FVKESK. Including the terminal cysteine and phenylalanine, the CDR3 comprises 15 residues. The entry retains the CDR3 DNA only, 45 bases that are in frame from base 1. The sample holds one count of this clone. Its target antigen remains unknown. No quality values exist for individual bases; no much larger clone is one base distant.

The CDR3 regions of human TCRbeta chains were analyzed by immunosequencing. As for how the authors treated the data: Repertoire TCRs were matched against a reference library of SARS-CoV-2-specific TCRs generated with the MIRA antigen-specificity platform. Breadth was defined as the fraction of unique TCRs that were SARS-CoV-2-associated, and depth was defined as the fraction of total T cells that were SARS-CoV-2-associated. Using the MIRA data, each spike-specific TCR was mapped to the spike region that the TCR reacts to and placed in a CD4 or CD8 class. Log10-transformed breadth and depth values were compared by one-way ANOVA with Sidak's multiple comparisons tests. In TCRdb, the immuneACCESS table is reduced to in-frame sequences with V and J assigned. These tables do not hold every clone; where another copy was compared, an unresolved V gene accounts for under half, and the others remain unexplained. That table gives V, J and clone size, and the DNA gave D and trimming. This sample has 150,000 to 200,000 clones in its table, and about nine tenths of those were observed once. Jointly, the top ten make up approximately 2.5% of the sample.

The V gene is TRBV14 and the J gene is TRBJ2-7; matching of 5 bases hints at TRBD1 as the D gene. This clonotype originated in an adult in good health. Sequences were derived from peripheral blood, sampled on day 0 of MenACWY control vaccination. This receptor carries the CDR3 CASSLAQGTAYEQYF. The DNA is TGTGCCAGCAGCCTCGCCCAGGGTACAGCCTACGAGCAGTACTTC.